The present T cell receptor beta chain was sequenced within a study of T cell repertoires and HLA-DP antigens. About the study: DNA input averaged approximately 220 ng in sorted CD137+CD4+ and about 1,300 ng in pre-culture CD4+.

Germline V gene lookup returns CDR1 SGHDT and CDR2 YYEEEE. The CDR3 extends over 14 amino acids. V dropped 3 bases and J dropped 6 bases, with 12 bases sitting between them. Profiled with immunoSEQ multiplex PCR; TCRdb holds only in-frame clones, not every one. Of about 110,000 clones listed, more than 85% were seen once; the top ten hold about 0.27%. This clone showed up just a few times. Its cognate antigen is unknown. Overall study findings and caveats: A non-physiological HeLa system presented antigen to total CD4+ responders.

The chain joins TRBV5-6 to TRBJ2-2; the D gene is possibly TRBD1 (5 bases). Sequenced sample: CD4+ T cells from PBMCs. This TCR was sampled from a woman between 18 and 29 years old in good health and CMV-seronegative. The CDR3, as DNA: TGTGCCAGCAGCTCACAGGTTTATTCCGGGGAGCTGTTTTTT. It yields the protein CASSSQVYSGELFF.